Following are 28 T cell receptor beta chains from one sample sequenced in a study of blood T cell repertoires in COVID-19. Assay used: immunoSEQ multiplex PCR; TCRdb lists only in-frame clones, some missing. The profile shows around 160,000 clones, just under 85% of them singletons. The sequencing sample was made of peripheral blood. The receptors originated from a woman aged 40 to 49 with active or convalescent COVID-19.

This chain's CDR3 is CASSRTGVSNYGYTF. DNA for the CDR3: TGTGCCAGTAGTAGAACAGGGGTCTCTAACTATGGCTACACCTTC. The V call is TRBV28, the J call TRBJ1-2; 7 bases are a match to TRBD1. This CDR3 has 15 amino acids. Per the germline V gene, CDR1 is MDHEN and CDR2 is SYDVKM. After removal of 9 bases from V and 0 bases from J, the junction contained 10 bases not matched to a gene.

The gene calls are TRBV9 and TRBJ2-1; 8 bases are a match to TRBD2. Germline CDR1 reads SGDLS; CDR2 reads YYNGEE. The CDR3 has 22 amino acids. Losses at the gene ends were 0 bases for V and 7 bases for J; bases not matched to a gene: 27. CDR3 DNA sequence: TGTGCCAGCAGCGTAGCCGCGGGGGGCGAGTTGGTGGGTCGAGCGGGAGTAAATGAGCAGTTCTTC. Amino acid sequence: CASSVAAGGELVGRAGVNEQFF. Drawing the rest from reference TRBV9 and TRBJ2-1, the complete variable domain is DSGVTQTPKHLITATGQRVTLRCSPRSGDLSVYWYQQSLDQGLQFLIQYYNGEERAKGNILERFSAQQFPDLHSELNLSSLELGDSALYFCASSVAAGGELVGRAGVNEQFFGPGTRLTVL.

The chain carries TRBV9 and TRBJ1-6; 9 bases match TRBD1. After removal of 4 bases from V and 9 bases from J, the junction contained 11 bases not matched to a gene. The CDR3 is made up of 16 amino acids. Germline lookup yields CDR1 SGDLS and CDR2 YYNGEE. The CDR3 coding sequence is TGTGCCAGCAGCACGGGGACAGGGAAAGGTTTTTCACCCCTCCACTTT. It translates to CASSTGTGKGFSPLHF. The full variable domain, rest sourced from reference TRBV9 and TRBJ1-6, is DSGVTQTPKHLITATGQRVTLRCSPRSGDLSVYWYQQSLDQGLQFLIQYYNGEERAKGNILERFSAQQFPDLHSELNLSSLELGDSALYFCASSTGTGKGFSPLHFGNGTRLTVT.

The chain employs TRBV19 and TRBJ1-3; tentative D call: TRBD1 (5 bases). The CDR3 extends over 15 amino acids. Germline values: CDR1 LNHDA, CDR2 SQIVND (reference sequence). Between the trimmed V and J ends, which lost 7 bases and 4 bases, there was a span of 17 bases. The CDR3 nucleotides read TGTGCCAGTACCGACTTTAGGGGCACCGGAAACACCATATATTTT. Protein: CASTDFRGTGNTIYF.

This clone has a single count. J is TRBJ1-5 and V is TRBV28; the match to TRBD1 covers 10 bases. In germline, CDR1 is MDHEN, CDR2 SYDVKM. Losses at the gene ends were 6 bases for V and 4 bases for J; bases not matched to a gene: 6. The CDR3 runs 15 residues. The CDR3 is CASRVRTGGNQPQHF. The CDR3 region has the DNA TGTGCCAGCAGAGTGAGGACAGGGGGGAATCAGCCCCAGCATTTT.

This clone came up once. The rearrangement links TRBV27 to TRBJ2-1; 8 bases are shared with TRBD2. Trimming at V came to 7 bases and at J to 7 bases, leaving 9 bases not matched to a gene. CDR3 size: 14 residues. The V gene's germline CDR1 is MNHEY and CDR2 SMNVEV (reference sequence). The CDR3 here is CASKAGTRQNEQFF. The CDR3 nucleotides are TGTGCCAGCAAAGCCGGGACTAGACAAAATGAGCAGTTCTTC.

This CDR3 is CASSYKRNTEAFF. CDR3 DNA sequence: TGTGCCAGCAGCTATAAGAGGAACACTGAAGCTTTCTTT. This chain uses TRBV6-5 with TRBJ1-1; no firm D call. With 6 bases removed from V and 1 base from J, the gap between germline ends came to 9 bases. The length of the CDR3 is 13 residues. Germline CDR1 is MNHEY and CDR2 is SVGAGI.

The chain couples TRBV6-5 to TRBJ1-1, with D unclear. Trimming cost V 2 bases and J 2 bases, with 12 bases left between them. Germline-derived CDR1 and CDR2 are MNHEY and SVGAGI. The CDR3 is made up of 15 amino acids. This chain's CDR3 is CASSYDLPGNTEAFF. The CDR3 coding sequence is TGTGCCAGCAGTTACGACCTGCCGGGAAACACTGAAGCTTTCTTT.

The rearrangement links TRBV9 to TRBJ1-2; tentatively, D is TRBD1 (6 bases). V lost 7 bases to trimming and J lost 8 bases, with 24 bases between them. CDR3 size: 15 residues. Germline V gene sequence: CDR1 SGDLS, CDR2 YYNGEE. The CDR3 loop is CASAAGGASRYGYTF. The CDR3 nucleotides read TGTGCCAGCGCTGCGGGGGGGGCCTCCCGGTACGGCTACACCTTC.

Only a few counts were recorded for this clone. This rearrangement joins TRBV5-4 to TRBJ2-6; tentatively, D is TRBD1 (5 bases). V lost 4 bases to trimming and J lost 1 base, with 12 bases between them. This CDR3 has 16 amino acids. CDR1 is SGHNT and CDR2 is YYREEE in the germline V gene (reference sequence). CDR3 in amino acids: CASSQGHASGANVLTF. CDR3 in DNA: TGTGCCAGCAGCCAAGGACATGCTTCTGGGGCCAACGTCCTGACTTTC.

This clone was detected only once. The CDR3 DNA reads TGTGCCACCAGTGATTTAGTCTCGGGACGGACAGGGGAGACCCAGTACTTC. Its translation is CATSDLVSGRTGETQYF. The chain couples TRBV24-1 to TRBJ2-5, with 8 bases matching TRBD1. The germline gives CDR1 KGHDR, CDR2 SFDVKD. The CDR3 length is 17 residues. V trimming: 1 base; J trimming: 5 bases; junction bases outside the gene matches: 11.

This clone is a singleton in its sample. This sequence joins TRBV7-9 and TRBJ2-7, with a tentative D call TRBD2 (6 bases). V was cut by 1 base and J by 6 bases, with 13 bases left in between. Germline V gene lookup returns CDR1 SEHNR and CDR2 FQNEAQ (reference sequence). The CDR3 is 14 amino acids. In DNA, the CDR3 is TGTGCCAGCAGCTTAGTGACAGCGCGGGGCGAGCAGTACTTC. Protein sequence: CASSLVTARGEQYF.

The chain is built from TRBV2 and TRBJ2-3, with TRBD2 matching over 8 bases. Germline V gives CDR1 SNHLY, CDR2 FYNNEI. The junction had 8 bases not matched to a gene; V was cut back by 3 bases and J by 6 bases. This CDR3 spans 15 amino acids. The CDR3: CASSDAGGLGDTQYF. The CDR3 DNA follows: TGTGCCAGCAGTGACGCGGGGGGCCTCGGGGATACGCAGTATTTT.

The chain has TRBV13 and TRBJ2-5; TRBD1 matches 8 bases. J was trimmed by 5 bases and V by 4 bases; bases with no gene match: 6. This CDR3 is 14 amino acids long. The germline V gene has CDR1 PRHDT and CDR2 FYEKMQ (reference sequence). CDR3 sequence (DNA): TGTGCCAGCAGCTCCAGGGGGCTGGCGGAGACCCAGTACTTC. Translated: CASSSRGLAETQYF. The full variable domain, completed using reference TRBV13 and TRBJ2-5, is AAGVIQSPRHLIKEKRETATLKCYPIPRHDTVYWYQQGPGQDPQFLISFYEKMQSDKGSIPDRFSAQQFSDYHSELNMSSLELGDSALYFCASSSRGLAETQYFGPGTRLLVL.

The rearrangement joins TRBV30 to TRBJ2-7; D call uncertain. Germline V lookup: CDR1 GTSNPN, CDR2 SVGIG (reference sequence). This CDR3 has 16 amino acids. V was pared by 1 base and J by 4 bases, with 20 bases between. CDR3 bases: TGTGCCTGGAGTGCCGACAACGCAGCTCACGGATACGAGCAGTACTTC. It encodes CAWSADNAAHGYEQYF.

This clone was counted once. CDR3 protein: CASSGGGPSNQPQHF. CDR3 DNA: TGTGCCAGCAGTGGAGGGGGTCCTAGCAATCAGCCCCAGCATTTT. The rearrangement links TRBV2 to TRBJ1-5; D is perhaps TRBD1 (6 bases). CDR3 size: 15 residues. Germline CDR1 is SNHLY and CDR2 is FYNNEI. V dropped 4 bases and J dropped 0 bases, with 10 bases sitting between them.

The chain joins TRBV9 to TRBJ1-6; possibly TRBD1 for D (5 bases). The CDR3 extends over 15 amino acids. Trimming took off 3 bases at V and 7 bases at J, with 14 bases between the two ends. Germline assignment: CDR1 SGDLS and CDR2 YYNGEE. Written as DNA, the CDR3 is TGTGCCAGCAGCGCGAGTCAGGGTGCAAATTCACCCCTCCACTTT. This translates into CASSASQGANSPLHF.

The chain carries TRBV7-9 and TRBJ2-1; TRBD2 aligns across 9 bases. The ends lost 5 bases at V and 9 bases at J; junction bases unmatched: 11. Per germline, CDR1 SEHNR and CDR2 FQNEAQ (reference sequence). CDR3 length equals 15 residues. As DNA, the CDR3 is TGTGCCAGCAGCAGAGGGACTAGCTGGGCGGGTGAGCAGTTCTTC. It encodes CASSRGTSWAGEQFF.

This sequence joins TRBV18 and TRBJ1-4, with 7 bases fitting TRBD1. V lost 3 bases, J lost 7 bases, and 5 bases stayed unmatched. This CDR3 comprises 14 residues. Germline loops: CDR1 KGHSH, CDR2 LQKENI. The CDR3 region is CASSPTGAAEKLFF. Here the CDR3 DNA reads TGTGCCAGCTCACCTACAGGGGCGGCTGAAAAACTGTTTTTT.

The chain uses TRBV7-2 and TRBJ2-2, with D tentatively TRBD1 (5 bases). V lost 8 bases to trimming and J lost 3 bases, with 13 bases between them. Germline assignment: CDR1 SGHTA and CDR2 FQGNSA. The CDR3 is 14 residues long. The CDR3 spells CASLGQGYTGELFF. CDR3 nucleotide sequence: TGTGCCAGCCTCGGCCAGGGATACACCGGGGAGCTGTTTTTT. The full variable domain, in which reference TRBV7-2 and TRBJ2-2 provide the parts outside the CDR3, is GAGVSQSPSNKVTEKGKDVELRCDPISGHTALYWYRQSLGQGLEFLIYFQGNSAPDKSGLPSDRFSAERTGGSVSTLTIQRTQQEDSAVYLCASLGQGYTGELFFGEGSRLTVL.

The chain couples TRBV11-2 to TRBJ2-1, with a weak D call TRBD1 (6 bases). The germline CDR1 and CDR2 sequences are SGHAT and FQNNGV. The CDR3 is made up of 15 amino acids. Trimming stripped 5 bases from V and 4 bases from J, with 15 bases between. This CDR3 reads CASSPGDRQYNEQFF. The CDR3 DNA follows: TGTGCCAGCAGCCCAGGGGACCGTCAGTACAATGAGCAGTTCTTC.

The chain combines TRBV2 with TRBJ1-1; 7 bases line up with TRBD1. Germline CDR1 is SNHLY and CDR2 is FYNNEI. With 3 bases clipped from V and 1 base from J, the junction kept 20 bases outside the gene matches. The CDR3 is made up of 20 amino acids. DNA of the CDR3: TGTGCCAGCAGTGATCCCTTAGGGCTGATGCCGGGACAGAGGAACACTGAAGCTTTCTTT. It yields the protein CASSDPLGLMPGQRNTEAFF.

In this sample, this clone turned up many times. The V and J genes are TRBV9 and TRBJ1-3; weak D call: TRBD1 (5 bases). This CDR3 region has 15 residues. CDR1 is SGDLS and CDR2 is YYNGEE in the germline V gene. Trimming removed 2 bases at V and 2 bases at J, with 11 bases between. The CDR3 DNA reads as TGTGCCAGCAGCGTGGGCAGGGAAACTGGAAACACCATATATTTT. It is translated as CASSVGRETGNTIYF.

The V call is TRBV7-7, the J call TRBJ2-1; 8 nucleotides match TRBD2. Germline V gene data show CDR1 as SSHAT and CDR2 as FNYEAQ (reference sequence). V dropped 5 bases and J dropped 7; count of bases not matched to a gene: 4. CDR3 length: 13 amino acids. In nucleotides, the CDR3 is TGTGCCAGCAGCCCCCGGGAGGGGAATGAGCAGTTCTTC. Amino acids: CASSPREGNEQFF.

This chain links TRBV7-2 with TRBJ1-5; D call uncertain. Trimming stripped 5 bases from V and 4 bases from J, with 12 bases between. CDR1 is SGHTA and CDR2 is FQGNSA in the germline V gene. The CDR3 totals 14 residues. This chain's CDR3 is CASSPREFNQPQHF. CDR3 nucleotides: TGTGCCAGCAGCCCGAGGGAATTTAATCAGCCCCAGCATTTT.

This chain joins TRBV2 and TRBJ1-1; D unclear. The CDR3 is made up of 13 amino acids. Germline V lookup: CDR1 SNHLY, CDR2 FYNNEI. With 7 bases removed from V and 3 bases from J, the gap between germline ends came to 12 bases. CDR3 amino acids: CASNAQVYTEAFF. CDR3 in DNA: TGTGCCAGCAATGCGCAGGTCTACACTGAAGCTTTCTTT. Full variable domain (rest looked up from reference TRBV2 and TRBJ1-1): EPEVTQTPSHQVTQMGQEVILRCVPISNHLYFYWYRQILGQKVEFLVSFYNNEISEKSEIFDDQFSVERPDGSNFTLKIRSTKLEDSAMYFCASNAQVYTEAFFGQGTRLTVV.

This clone was found once. The V gene is TRBV6-5, the J gene TRBJ1-6; 7 bases match TRBD1. The CDR3 loop spans 15 amino acids. V shed 6 bases, J shed 10 bases, and the junction held 12 bases outside the gene matches. Germline V gene sequence: CDR1 MNHEY, CDR2 SVGAGI. Here the CDR3 DNA reads TGTGCCAGCAGCCCCACCCAGGGGGTACGCTCACCCCTCCACTTT. Translation gives CASSPTQGVRSPLHF.

The chain couples TRBV27 to TRBJ1-5; D remains unclear. The CDR3 sequence is 12 residues long. Trimming left V 5 bases short and J 8 bases short, with 10 bases between. Germline-derived CDR1 and CDR2 are MNHEY and SMNVEV (reference sequence). CDR3 bases: TGTGCCAGCAGTACCGCGGGTGAGCCCCAGCATTTT. This encodes CASSTAGEPQHF.